These T cell receptor beta chains were read from a single sample in a study of graft-versus-host responses after intestinal transplantation. Here immunoSEQ multiplex PCR was the method, and the copy in TCRdb shows in-frame clones only, minus some. The data show 40,000 or so clones, roughly 91% seen once. Sequencing was performed on PBMCs, taken 267 days after transplant. These receptors all stem from a human patient who received an intestinal transplant, so some T cells may come from the graft donor. CDR3s include the opening cysteine and the closing phenylalanine or tryptophan. A D gene is named only where the DNA matches it firmly. Where a row states a size, it is once, few, many or the class of an expanded clone; other rows omit it.

J	D	V	size	DNA	CDR3
TRBJ2-1	TRBD2	TRBV5-5	once	TGTGCCAGCAGCCCCCCGCACCCGGGGGGGCCCAATGAGCAGTTCTTC	CASSPPHPGGPNEQFF
TRBJ1-2	-	TRBV4-3	-	TGCGCCAGCAGCCAAGCCCTCGGGGCCTATGGCTACACCTTC	CASSQALGAYGYTF
TRBJ2-7	-	TRBV27	-	TGTGCCAGCAGTCCAGTGACTGATAGGGAGCAGTACTTC	CASSPVTDREQYF
TRBJ1-2	TRBD1	TRBV4-1	-	TGCGCCAGCAGCTCACGTTTGACAGGGTACTATGGCTACACCTTC	CASSSRLTGYYGYTF
TRBJ2-4	-	TRBV7-9	few	TGTGCCAGCAGCTTAAGAGCGACTCCGCGTGCCAAAAACATTCAGTACTTC	CASSLRATPRAKNIQYF
TRBJ2-1	-	TRBV4-1	-	TGCGCCAGCAGCCAATCAGCGGGTGAGCAGTTCTTC	CASSQSAGEQFF
TRBJ1-2	-	TRBV4-1	-	TGCGCCAGCAGCCAAGGGGGGCTAACAGGGAGCGACTATGGCTACACCTTC	CASSQGGLTGSDYGYTF
TRBJ2-5	-	TRBV6-6	few	TGTGCCAGCAGCTTTATCGGACAGAGTGAGACCCAGTACTTC	CASSFIGQSETQYF
TRBJ1-4	-	TRBV6-1	few	TGTGCCAGCAGTGAAGGAGCCTTCTTATCTGAAAAACTGTTTTTT	CASSEGAFLSEKLFF
TRBJ1-1	-	TRBV5-5	-	TGTGCCAGCAGCTTAGACATGAACACTGAAGCTTTCTTT	CASSLDMNTEAFF
TRBJ1-2	-	TRBV5-6	-	TGTGCCAGCAGCTTGTCGGGGACTAACTATGGCTACACCTTC	CASSLSGTNYGYTF
TRBJ2-1	TRBD2	TRBV5-4	-	TGTGCCAGCAGCCTCGCGACTAGCGGCCACAATGAGCAGTTCTTC	CASSLATSGHNEQFF
TRBJ2-7	-	TRBV18	-	TGTGCCAGCTCACCGATCCAGGGGTCGGACGAGCAGTACTTC	CASSPIQGSDEQYF
TRBJ2-1	-	TRBV4-1	-	TGCGCCAGCAGCCAAGCACATGGAAATGAGCAGTTCTTC	CASSQAHGNEQFF
TRBJ1-2	TRBD1	TRBV7-9	-	TGTGCCAGCAGCCGAGAAACAGGGGAATGGGACTATGGCTACACCTTC	CASSRETGEWDYGYTF
TRBJ2-1	TRBD2	TRBV10-3	-	TGTGCCATCAGTGCGCGGACTAGCGGGGCGGGCAATGAGCAGTTCTTC	CAISARTSGAGNEQFF
TRBJ2-3	TRBD2	TRBV11-2	-	TGTGCCAGCAGCTTAAGTTTGCGGGGGGGGCCAGATACGCAGTATTTT	CASSLSLRGGPDTQYF
TRBJ2-7	-	TRBV29-1	once	TGCAGCGTCAGGGACACTTCCTACGAGCAGTACTTC	CSVRDTSYEQYF
TRBJ2-4	TRBD2	TRBV4-1	-	TGCGCCAGCAGCCAACCCGGACTAGCGGGGAGCATTCAGTACTTC	CASSQPGLAGSIQYF
TRBJ1-2	TRBD1	TRBV10-3	-	TGTGCCATCAGTGACCGTAGGACAGGGGATGGCTACACCTTC	CAISDRRTGDGYTF
TRBJ2-5	-	TRBV20-1	-	TGCAGTGCTAGAGATCAAGGGTTTGCGTACTTC	CSARDQGFAYF
TRBJ2-2	-	TRBV10-3	-	TGTGCCATCCCCGAGACTAGAAAAGCCCCCCCCGGGGAGCTGTTTTTT	CAIPETRKAPPGELFF
TRBJ2-1	-	TRBV13	-	TGTGCCATCCCCGAAGGCGAGTCCTCCTACAATGAGCAGTTCTTC	CAIPEGESSYNEQFF
TRBJ1-6	-	TRBV7-9	-	TGTGCCAGCAGCTTACTGGCTGACAATTCACCCCTCCACTTT	CASSLLADNSPLHF
TRBJ1-1	-	TRBV10-3	-	TGTGCCATCGGGTGGAAGGGGCCACCTAAAAGTGAAGCTTTCTTT	CAIGWKGPPKSEAFF
TRBJ2-1	TRBD1	TRBV10-3	-	TGTGCCATCAGTAAGTCGACAGGGTACAATGAGCAGTTCTTC	CAISKSTGYNEQFF
TRBJ2-7	TRBD2	TRBV9	-	TGTGCCAGCAGCACATACTCTAGCGGGGGGGTCAACGAGCAGTACTTC	CASSTYSSGGVNEQYF
TRBJ2-7	-	TRBV29-1	few	TGCAGCGTTTCCACAGCTTACGAGCAGTACTTC	CSVSTAYEQYF
TRBJ1-5	-	TRBV7-3	-	TGTGCCAGCAGCTTAACGGGGCATCCGCGTCAGCCCCAGCATTTT	CASSLTGHPRQPQHF
TRBJ1-1	-	TRBV10-3	-	TGTGCCATCAGTGAGTCGACGGGGATGAACACTGAAGCTTTCTTT	CAISESTGMNTEAFF
TRBJ2-3	-	TRBV10-1	once	TGCGCCAGCAGTGACAGGGTAACAGATACGCAGTATTTT	CASSDRVTDTQYF
TRBJ1-5	TRBD1	TRBV6-4	-	TGTGCCAGCAGTGACGCGATGGGGACAGGGGATCAGCCCCAGCATTTT	CASSDAMGTGDQPQHF
TRBJ1-4	-	TRBV10-1	-	TGCGCCCCCCCAGAGGCAACTAATGAAAAACTGTTTTTT	CAPPEATNEKLFF
TRBJ2-7	-	TRBV27	-	TGTGCCAGCAGTTTGCCTGCTTACGGGACACCTAGCTGGTTGGAGCAGTACTTC	CASSLPAYGTPSWLEQYF
TRBJ2-7	-	TRBV7-9	-	TGTGCCAGCAGCCCGGGGGTCACTCTTGAGCAGTACTTC	CASSPGVTLEQYF
TRBJ2-7	-	TRBV29-1	-	TGCAGCGTTGCTGATATCGGCGGGCTCAACTCCTACGAGCAGTACTTC	CSVADIGGLNSYEQYF
TRBJ1-3	TRBD1	TRBV15	-	TGTGCCACCAGCAGAGAGGGGGACAGCCTCTCTGGAAACACCATATATTTT	CATSREGDSLSGNTIYF